The next 21 T cell receptor beta chains were all read from a single sample in a study of shared clonotypes between healthy human individuals. Clones were sequenced by immunoSEQ multiplex PCR, and TCRdb holds only the in-frame ones, with some missing. The data show about 2.4 million clones, with around 94% seen just once and over 0.12% held by the top ten. Material for sequencing was naive CD4+ T cells sorted from blood. This sample's subset: CD45RA+ positively selected. Every receptor here comes from a man younger than 35 in good health.

This clone was seen just once. CDR3 coding DNA: TGTGCCAGCAGCGTAGAGGGATGGACCGGGGAGCTGTTTTTT. Translation gives CASSVEGWTGELFF. The genes are TRBV9 and TRBJ2-2; D unresolved. Germline values: CDR1 SGDLS, CDR2 YYNGEE. This CDR3 has 14 amino acids. Deletions cut 0 bases from V and 5 bases from J, with 8 bases between.

The chain carries TRBV7-2 and TRBJ2-5, with 11 bases that match TRBD2. CDR3 length equals 16 residues. Germline values: CDR1 SGHTA, CDR2 FQGNSA. Unmatched junction bases numbered 9, after V lost 5 bases and J lost 4 bases. The CDR3 coding sequence is TGTGCCAGCAGCCGACCGACTAGCGGGAAACTAGAGACCCAGTACTTC. Amino acid sequence: CASSRPTSGKLETQYF.

This sequence joins TRBV7-2 and TRBJ2-3; no firm D call. CDR1 is SGHTA and CDR2 is FQGNSA in the germline V gene. The CDR3 totals 16 residues. V shed 1 base and J shed 6 bases, with 17 bases lying between them. CDR3 loop: CASSLDSGSVRDTQYF. The CDR3, as DNA: TGTGCCAGCAGCTTAGATTCCGGTTCGGTCCGGGATACGCAGTATTTT. Full variable domain (missing parts from reference TRBV7-2 and TRBJ2-3): GAGVSQSPSNKVTEKGKDVELRCDPISGHTALYWYRQSLGQGLEFLIYFQGNSAPDKSGLPSDRFSAERTGGSVSTLTIQRTQQEDSAVYLCASSLDSGSVRDTQYFGPGTRLTVL.

This chain joins TRBV4-3 and TRBJ2-2, with D perhaps matching TRBD1 (5 bases). The CDR3 totals 16 residues. Germline values: CDR1 LGHNA, CDR2 YSLEER. V was shortened by 0 bases and J by 7 bases, with 15 bases between the two germline ends. The CDR3 spells CASSQDSPGWSGELFF. CDR3 DNA sequence: TGCGCCAGCAGCCAAGATTCCCCAGGGTGGAGCGGGGAGCTGTTTTTT.

This chain joins TRBV6-1 and TRBJ2-1; D possibly corresponds to TRBD1 (5 bases). V was trimmed by 2 bases and J by 8 bases, leaving 16 bases between them. The CDR3 is 15 amino acids. Germline V gene data show CDR1 as MNHNS and CDR2 as SASEGT. CDR3 residues: CASSEQGARVDEQFF. For the CDR3, the DNA is TGTGCCAGCAGTGAACAGGGTGCGAGAGTTGATGAGCAGTTCTTC.

The chain has TRBV30 and TRBJ1-4; D remains ambiguous. CDR1 is GTSNPN, CDR2 SVGIG, per germline (reference sequence). Trimming pared 4 bases from V and 8 bases from J, leaving 11 bases between. This CDR3 has 12 residues. The CDR3, as DNA: TGTGCCTGGAATCCCGCTGCAGAAAAACTGTTTTTT. Residues: CAWNPAAEKLFF.

This clone was seen just once. V is TRBV18 and J is TRBJ1-5; no firm D call. Trimming cost V 6 bases and J 2 bases, with 17 bases left between them. Germline assignment: CDR1 KGHSH and CDR2 LQKENI. The CDR3 spans 16 residues. The CDR3 protein is CASSDESTQGNQPQHF. The DNA for the CDR3 is TGTGCCAGCTCTGACGAATCCACTCAGGGCAATCAGCCCCAGCATTTT.

This clone has more than one count but fewer than ten. The chain recombines TRBV11-1 with TRBJ1-3; D is possibly TRBD1 (6 bases). V lost 3 bases and J lost 16, with 13 bases in between. This CDR3 spans 11 amino acids. Germline values: CDR1 SGHAT, CDR2 FQDESV (reference sequence). The DNA of the CDR3 is TGTGCCAGCAGCTTCAAGGGGACAACGTATTTT. Amino acid sequence: CASSFKGTTYF. Full variable domain (rest looked up from reference TRBV11-1 and TRBJ1-3): EAEVAQSPRYKITEKSQAVAFWCDPISGHATLYWYRQILGQGPELLVQFQDESVVDDSQLPKDRFSAERLKGVDSTLKIQPAELGDSAMYLCASSFKGTTYFGEGSWLTVV.

The chain is built from TRBV4-3 and TRBJ2-4, with D possibly being TRBD2 (6 bases). V gave up 3 bases and J gave up 0 bases, with 12 bases separating them. Germline V lookup: CDR1 LGHNA, CDR2 YSLEER. The CDR3 spans 16 residues. The DNA for the CDR3 is TGCGCCAGCAGCCAGGGGTTGGGGGGAGCCAAAAACATTCAGTACTTC. Translation gives CASSQGLGGAKNIQYF.

V is TRBV6-5 and J is TRBJ2-5; perhaps TRBD1 as D (6 bases). The DNA end lines up better with TRBJ2-7; the J call may be wrong. Germline V gives CDR1 MNHEY, CDR2 SVGAGI. CDR3 length: 13 amino acids. The CDR3 DNA follows: TGTGCCAGCAGCCCCGGGACACAATACGAGCAGTACTTC. Its translation: CASSPGTQYEQYF.

The chain recombines TRBV7-9 with TRBJ2-7; 9 bases fit TRBD2. The CDR3 runs 15 residues. Germline values: CDR1 SEHNR, CDR2 FQNEAQ (reference sequence). Unmatched junction bases numbered 9, after V lost 5 bases and J lost 4 bases. The chain's CDR3 is CASSMTGTSRYEQYF. DNA of the CDR3: TGTGCCAGCAGCATGACCGGGACTAGCAGGTACGAGCAGTACTTC. Drawing the rest from reference TRBV7-9 and TRBJ2-7, the complete variable domain is DTGVSQNPRHKITKRGQNVTFRCDPISEHNRLYWYRQTLGQGPEFLTYFQNEAQLEKSRLLSDRFSAERPKGSFSTLEIQRTEQGDSAMYLCASSMTGTSRYEQYFGPGTRLTVT.

The chain links TRBV2 to TRBJ1-3, with 8 bases fitting TRBD1. Germline V gene lookup returns CDR1 SNHLY and CDR2 FYNNEI. This CDR3 is built from 17 residues. With 5 bases clipped from V and 2 bases from J, the junction kept 11 bases outside the gene matches. The CDR3 here is CASSSPDRGWTGNTIYF. DNA of the CDR3: TGTGCCAGCAGTTCACCCGACAGGGGTTGGACTGGAAACACCATATATTTT.

This clone has a single count. This rearrangement joins TRBV6-5 to TRBJ2-7, with 9 bases aligning to TRBD2. This CDR3 region has 15 residues. Germline CDR1 MNHEY, CDR2 SVGAGI. Losses at the gene ends were 0 bases for V and 2 bases for J; bases not matched to a gene: 2. The CDR3 sequence: CASSYSSGRTYEQYF. The CDR3 DNA sequence: TGTGCCAGCAGTTACTCTAGCGGGAGAACCTACGAGCAGTACTTC.

The count of this clone is one. V and J are TRBV6-5 and TRBJ1-2, with D unclear. There are 12 residues in the CDR3. Germline V gene data show CDR1 as MNHEY and CDR2 as SVGAGI. Trimming pared 7 bases from V and 8 bases from J, leaving 14 bases between. CDR3 in DNA: TGTGCCAGCAAATCGGCGCTCCAGGGCTACACCTTC. It yields the protein CASKSALQGYTF.

The CDR3 here is CASSMAGSGGSDTQYF. CDR3 DNA: TGCGCCAGCAGCATGGCAGGTAGCGGGGGATCAGATACGCAGTATTTT. The rearrangement joins TRBV5-1 to TRBJ2-3; 9 bases fit TRBD2. CDR1 and CDR2 from the germline V gene are SGHRS and YFSETQ. This CDR3 is 16 amino acids long. J was trimmed by 4 bases and V by 4 bases; bases with no gene match: 10. The full variable domain, completed using reference TRBV5-1 and TRBJ2-3, is KAGVTQTPRYLIKTRGQQVTLSCSPISGHRSVSWYQQTPGQGLQFLFEYFSETQRNKGNFPGRFSGRQFSNSRSEMNVSTLELGDSALYLCASSMAGSGGSDTQYFGPGTRLTVL.

V and J are TRBV5-1 and TRBJ2-3; 12 positions match TRBD2. V trimming: 6 bases; J trimming: 3 bases; junction bases outside the gene matches: 17. Per the germline V gene, CDR1 is SGHRS and CDR2 is YFSETQ. The CDR3 is made up of 19 amino acids. The CDR3 DNA follows: TGCGCCAGCAATCTTAGGCCTCTAGCGGGGGGGCCCGGGACAGATACGCAGTATTTT. It yields the protein CASNLRPLAGGPGTDTQYF.

The chain has TRBV5-1 and TRBJ1-2; D gene ambiguous. Trimming cost V 4 bases and J 5 bases, with 18 bases left between them. The CDR3 covers 15 residues. Germline loops: CDR1 SGHRS, CDR2 YFSETQ. The CDR3 DNA follows: TGCGCCAGCAGCACCGGGGTCCCGTTGGGTTATGGCTACACCTTC. This gives the protein CASSTGVPLGYGYTF.

The chain joins TRBV11-2 to TRBJ2-7, with D possibly TRBD1 on 5 matching bases. V gave up 5 bases and J gave up 0 bases, with 5 bases separating them. Per germline, CDR1 SGHAT and CDR2 FQNNGV. This CDR3 is built from 12 residues. CDR3: CASSGHSYEQYF. CDR3 in DNA: TGTGCCAGCAGCGGACACTCCTACGAGCAGTACTTC.

The chain recombines TRBV5-4 with TRBJ2-3; D is possibly TRBD1 (6 bases). CDR1 and CDR2 from the germline V gene are SGHNT and YYREEE (reference sequence). Deletions cut 3 bases from V and 3 bases from J, with 14 bases between. The CDR3 sequence is 15 residues long. The CDR3 DNA sequence: TGTGCCAGCAGCTCCGCGGCAGGGGAAACAGATACGCAGTATTTT. As protein: CASSSAAGETDTQYF.

The chain recombines TRBV6-5 with TRBJ2-3, with a possible D match to TRBD1 (7 bases). Trimming took off 10 bases at V and 0 bases at J, with 17 bases between the two ends. This CDR3 contains 15 residues. The germline gives CDR1 MNHEY, CDR2 SVGAGI. CDR3 region: CATMEQGTSTDTQYF. The CDR3 DNA follows: TGTGCCACCATGGAACAGGGGACTAGCACAGATACGCAGTATTTT.

To note about this clone: The sample contains more than one DNA sequence encoding this CDR3. The gene calls are TRBV6-5 and TRBJ1-1, with a weak D call TRBD1 (6 bases). Trimming stripped 0 bases from V and 0 bases from J, with 8 bases between. Per the germline V gene, CDR1 is MNHEY and CDR2 is SVGAGI. This CDR3 has 15 residues. The CDR3 here is CASSYSNRVNTEAFF. DNA for the CDR3: TGTGCCAGCAGTTACTCAAACAGGGTGAACACTGAAGCTTTCTTT.